A single sample gave rise to the 22 T cell receptor beta chains below, sequenced in a study of blood T cell repertoires in COVID-19. TCRdb's table, derived via immunoSEQ multiplex PCR, lists solely in-frame clones and lacks some. The profile shows about 180,000 clones, 80% to 90% of them singletons. The sample consisted of peripheral blood. The receptors derive from a man over 45 with active or convalescent COVID-19.

The chain joins TRBV10-3 to TRBJ1-1; D perhaps matches TRBD1 (5 bases). CDR3 length: 14 amino acids. Germline V gene data show CDR1 as ENHRY and CDR2 as SYGVKD. Trimming removed 3 bases at V and 7 bases at J, with 15 bases between. The CDR3 bases are TGTGCCATCAGTGATCCTGGACAAGAAGATGAAGCTTTCTTT. Protein sequence: CAISDPGQEDEAFF.

The chain employs TRBV28 and TRBJ2-7; D might be TRBD2 (5 bases). The CDR3 loop spans 14 amino acids. Trimming cost V 3 bases and J 1 base, with 10 bases left between them. The germline gives CDR1 MDHEN, CDR2 SYDVKM. The CDR3 reads CASSLELGSYEQYF. The CDR3 DNA sequence: TGTGCCAGCAGTTTGGAACTAGGGTCCTACGAGCAGTACTTC.

The DNA for the CDR3 is TGTGCCAGCAGCTTAACGACAGGGGGGGATTCACCCCTCCACTTT. Its translation is CASSLTTGGDSPLHF. The V call is TRBV7-3, the J call TRBJ1-6, with 9 bases matching TRBD1. With V trimmed by 0 bases and J by 8 bases, 2 bases remained unmatched. The germline gives CDR1 SGHTA, CDR2 FQGTGA. The CDR3 is 15 residues long.

This chain's CDR3 is CATLGGGRNEKLFF. As DNA, the CDR3 is TGTGCCACTCTGGGCGGGGGTAGAAATGAAAAACTGTTTTTT. V is TRBV19 and J is TRBJ1-4, with D perhaps TRBD1 (5 bases). V was trimmed by 10 bases and J by 5 bases, leaving 17 bases between them. Germline loops: CDR1 LNHDA, CDR2 SQIVND (reference sequence). The length of the CDR3 is 14 residues.

The chain links TRBV2 to TRBJ1-5, with D unclear. Looked up from germline, CDR1 is SNHLY and CDR2 is FYNNEI. CDR3 length equals 15 residues. Trimming removed 1 base at V and 3 bases at J, with 10 bases between. CDR3 nucleotides: TGTGCCAGCAGTGAAGGAGTAGAGGACAATCAGCCCCAGCATTTT. This sequence encodes CASSEGVEDNQPQHF.

The chain's CDR3 is CASSPPGGGQETQYF. The CDR3 DNA reads as TGTGCCAGCTCACCCCCAGGGGGCGGACAAGAGACCCAGTACTTC. The chain carries TRBV18 and TRBJ2-5, with TRBD1 matching 8 bases. Germline CDR1 reads KGHSH; CDR2 reads LQKENI. The CDR3 runs 15 residues. Trimming cost V 3 bases and J 2 bases; bases outside gene matches: 5.

Remarks on this clone: The same CDR3 is also encoded by other DNA sequences in this sample. The J gene is TRBJ1-2, the V gene TRBV5-4, with a tentative D call TRBD1 (6 bases). This CDR3 contains 14 residues. From germline, CDR1 is SGHNT and CDR2 YYREEE (reference sequence). Trimming left V 2 bases short and J 2 bases short, with 10 bases between. CDR3 in amino acids: CASSLGQGNYGYTF. The CDR3 DNA sequence: TGTGCCAGCAGCTTAGGGCAGGGGAACTATGGCTACACCTTC.

The J gene is TRBJ2-2, the V gene TRBV7-9; 13 bases match TRBD2. Germline loops: CDR1 SEHNR, CDR2 FQNEAQ (reference sequence). This CDR3 has 15 residues. V was pared by 6 bases and J by 7 bases, with 5 bases of the junction left unmatched. This chain's CDR3 is CASRWTSGSGGELFF. CDR3 sequence (DNA): TGTGCCAGCAGATGGACTAGCGGGAGTGGCGGGGAGCTGTTTTTT.

The chain is built from TRBV4-1 and TRBJ2-7; D is perhaps TRBD1 (6 bases). The CDR3 has 15 residues. The V gene lost 0 bases and the J gene lost 4 bases, with 13 bases spanning the gap. Germline assignment: CDR1 MGHRA and CDR2 YSYEKL. The CDR3 nucleotides are TGCGCCAGCAGCCAAGACCAGACAGGAACATACGAGCAGTACTTC. The encoded protein is CASSQDQTGTYEQYF.

This clone was observed a few times. V usage is TRBV28 and J usage is TRBJ2-1; tentatively, D is TRBD1 (5 bases). The CDR3 runs 17 residues. Trimming took 1 base from V and 6 from J, leaving 19 bases between them. Germline CDR1 reads MDHEN; CDR2 reads SYDVKM. The CDR3 DNA follows: TGTGCCAGCAGTTTATATAGGGGCCCGCGTGTCACCAATGAGCAGTTCTTC. This translates into CASSLYRGPRVTNEQFF.

The V and J genes are TRBV5-1 and TRBJ1-1; the D gene is possibly TRBD1 (6 bases). From germline, CDR1 is SGHRS and CDR2 YFSETQ. CDR3 length equals 14 residues. Trimming left V 4 bases short and J 1 base short, with 11 bases between. CDR3 coding DNA: TGCGCCAGCAGCCCGCAGGACAGGAACACTGAAGCTTTCTTT. Encoded protein: CASSPQDRNTEAFF.

This rearrangement joins TRBV19 to TRBJ1-5; D is unclear. V shed 7 bases and J shed 2 bases, with 15 bases lying between them. Germline V gene sequence: CDR1 LNHDA, CDR2 SQIVND (reference sequence). CDR3 size: 15 residues. The CDR3 region has the DNA TGTGCCAGTACCACACTGGAGGTGGGCAATCAGCCCCAGCATTTT. Translated, it gives CASTTLEVGNQPQHF.

This rearrangement joins TRBV5-1 to TRBJ2-7; 9 nucleotides align to TRBD1. Per the germline V gene, CDR1 is SGHRS and CDR2 is YFSETQ. J was trimmed by 4 bases and V by 4 bases; bases with no gene match: 6. The CDR3 loop spans 14 amino acids. CDR3 coding DNA: TGCGCCAGCAGCAGCGGACAGGGGTATTACGAGCAGTACTTC. Translating it yields CASSSGQGYYEQYF.

This clone appeared a single time. The chain joins TRBV5-1 to TRBJ2-5; possibly TRBD2 for D (6 bases). Germline CDR1 is SGHRS and CDR2 is YFSETQ. Between the trimmed V and J ends, which lost 4 bases and 4 bases, there was a span of 14 bases. CDR3 length equals 14 residues. The DNA of the CDR3 is TGCGCCAGCAGCGCGGGACGGGTGACAGAGACCCAGTACTTC. This codes for CASSAGRVTETQYF.

The gene calls are TRBV3-1 (or the pseudogene TRBV3-2) and TRBJ2-2; 9 bases agree with TRBD1. The CDR3 has 19 residues. The ends lost 4 bases at V and 5 bases at J; junction bases unmatched: 17. Germline V gene data show CDR1 as LGHDT and CDR2 as YNNKEL (reference sequence). CDR3 sequence (DNA): TGTGCCAGCAGCCTTTTTGGAACAGGGGGCCAGGGAAAGACCGGGGAGCTGTTTTTT. It encodes CASSLFGTGGQGKTGELFF.

The rearrangement joins TRBV29-1 to TRBJ1-1, with 7 bases fitting TRBD1. Germline V gene sequence: CDR1 SQVTM, CDR2 ANQGSEA. J gave up 5 bases and V 5 bases, and 8 bases lay outside the gene matches. The length of the CDR3 is 13 residues. CDR3 protein: CSVRQGVRTEAFF. The DNA of the CDR3 is TGCAGCGTTCGACAGGGTGTGAGGACTGAAGCTTTCTTT.

This clone appeared a single time. The gene calls are TRBV11-2 and TRBJ2-5, with D tentatively TRBD1 (6 bases). The CDR3 consists of 15 residues. Trimming removed 7 bases from V and 5 bases from J, with 20 bases in between. Germline lookup yields CDR1 SGHAT and CDR2 FQNNGV. This CDR3 reads CASIRKGGEAETQYF. CDR3 DNA: TGTGCCAGCATAAGAAAAGGGGGAGAAGCGGAGACCCAGTACTTC.

V usage is TRBV19 and J usage is TRBJ2-5, with TRBD1 identical over 7 bases. J lost 3 bases, V lost 5 bases, and 3 bases had no gene match. The CDR3 is 13 amino acids. The germline V gene has CDR1 LNHDA and CDR2 SQIVND (reference sequence). CDR3 loop: CASSVTGEETQYF. DNA of the CDR3: TGTGCCAGTAGTGTAACAGGGGAAGAGACCCAGTACTTC.

This rearrangement joins TRBV19 to TRBJ2-1; D is unclear. The V end was cut by 3 bases, the J end by 10 bases, with 10 bases between. This CDR3 has 12 residues. Germline lookup yields CDR1 LNHDA and CDR2 SQIVND (reference sequence). Here the CDR3 DNA reads TGTGCCAGTAGTATTTGGCCCCAGGAGCAGTTCTTC. It encodes CASSIWPQEQFF.

The chain joins TRBV6-5 to TRBJ1-5, with no clear D. The CDR3 covers 16 residues. V lost 2 bases and J lost 1, with 12 bases in between. Germline-derived CDR1 and CDR2 are MNHEY and SVGAGI. The CDR3 spells CASSYPEYGSNQPQHF. The CDR3 DNA reads TGTGCCAGCAGTTACCCGGAGTACGGGAGCAATCAGCCCCAGCATTTT.

This clone was seen only a few times. The rearrangement links TRBV19 to TRBJ2-7; the D gene is possibly TRBD1 (6 bases). Germline V gives CDR1 LNHDA, CDR2 SQIVND (reference sequence). Trimming removed 0 bases at V and 3 bases at J, with 12 bases between. This CDR3 region has 15 residues. For the CDR3, the DNA is TGTGCCAGTAGTATAGAACCACGGGACAACTACGAGCAGTACTTC. This sequence encodes CASSIEPRDNYEQYF.

The rearrangement links TRBV6-6 to TRBJ1-5, with a tentative D call TRBD1 (6 bases). The CDR3 has 13 residues. Trimming left V 5 bases short and J 4 bases short, with 9 bases between. From germline, CDR1 is MNHNY and CDR2 SVGAGI (reference sequence). For the CDR3, the DNA is TGTGCCAGCAGTGGACAGAATAATCAGCCCCAGCATTTT. Translated, it gives CASSGQNNQPQHF.